These 26 T cell receptor beta chains came from one sample sequenced in a study of blood T cell repertoires in COVID-19. Clones were read by immunoSEQ multiplex PCR, and TCRdb kept only the in-frame ones, dropping some. The table lists 250,000 to 300,000 clones, about 89% of them singletons. Sequences were obtained from peripheral blood. The source of these receptors is a woman aged 35 to 49 who had recovered from COVID-19.

The chain links TRBV30 to TRBJ2-5, with TRBD2 matching over 9 bases. The germline gives CDR1 GTSNPN, CDR2 SVGIG (reference sequence). This CDR3 is built from 12 residues. The ends lost 5 bases at V and 5 bases at J; junction bases unmatched: 3. CDR3 protein: CAWGLARETQYF. DNA for the CDR3: TGTGCCTGGGGACTAGCGAGGGAGACCCAGTACTTC.

V is TRBV6-5 and J is TRBJ2-2; 7 positions agree with TRBD2. Unmatched junction bases numbered 6, after V lost 6 bases and J lost 5 bases. The germline gives CDR1 MNHEY, CDR2 SVGAGI. The CDR3 spans 14 residues. The CDR3: CASSIGRGTGELFF. The CDR3 DNA is TGTGCCAGCAGCATAGGGAGGGGTACCGGGGAGCTGTTTTTT.

The J gene is TRBJ2-7, the V gene TRBV27, with D possibly matching TRBD2 (6 bases). V dropped 5 bases and J dropped 10 bases, with 15 bases sitting between them. Germline V lookup: CDR1 MNHEY, CDR2 SMNVEV (reference sequence). The CDR3 length is 12 residues. The CDR3: CASSGGLPLQYF. The CDR3 DNA reads as TGTGCCAGCAGTGGGGGACTGCCCCTCCAGTACTTC.

The chain recombines TRBV11-2 with TRBJ2-2, with 9 bases aligning to TRBD2. Germline values: CDR1 SGHAT, CDR2 FQNNGV. CDR3 length equals 16 residues. With V trimmed by 6 bases and J by 3 bases, 8 bases remained unmatched. The DNA of the CDR3 is TGTGCCAGCAGGCTAGGACTAGCGTTCGACACCGGGGAGCTGTTTTTT. It yields the protein CASRLGLAFDTGELFF.

V and J are TRBV30 and TRBJ2-2; 9 bases fit TRBD2. CDR3 length equals 19 residues. The J segment lost 1 base and the V segment lost 1 base, leaving 13 bases of the junction unmatched. Germline CDR1 reads GTSNPN; CDR2 reads SVGIG (reference sequence). DNA of the CDR3: TGTGCCTGGAGTGATGAGACTAGCGGCACATACATGAACACCGGGGAGCTGTTTTTT. Translated, it gives CAWSDETSGTYMNTGELFF.

The rearrangement uses TRBV4-2 and TRBJ2-7; 10 positions agree with TRBD2. There are 16 residues in the CDR3. The germline V gene encodes CDR1 LGHNA and CDR2 YNFKEQ. V lost 4 bases and J lost 4; bases outside the gene matches: 10. The CDR3 is CASSPHPGLASYEQYF. The CDR3 nucleotides are TGTGCCAGCAGCCCGCACCCGGGACTAGCGAGTTACGAGCAGTACTTC.

The chain has TRBV11-2 and TRBJ1-1; tentatively, D is TRBD1 (6 bases). The ends were cut back, 6 bases at V and 1 base at J, with 15 bases in the middle. Per germline, CDR1 SGHAT and CDR2 FQNNGV. There are 15 residues in the CDR3. This CDR3 is CASSPASTGNTEAFF. The CDR3 DNA sequence: TGTGCCAGCAGTCCGGCCTCGACAGGGAACACTGAAGCTTTCTTT.

The rearrangement uses TRBV28 and TRBJ1-2, with D maybe TRBD1 (6 bases). V gave up 4 bases and J gave up 4 bases, with 13 bases separating them. The CDR3 spans 14 residues. Germline V lookup: CDR1 MDHEN, CDR2 SYDVKM. CDR3 in amino acids: CASSSGQRSYGYTF. CDR3 bases: TGTGCCAGCAGTTCCGGACAGCGATCCTATGGCTACACCTTC.

The chain joins TRBV2 to TRBJ1-2; weak D call: TRBD1 (6 bases). Germline V gene data show CDR1 as SNHLY and CDR2 as FYNNEI. The CDR3 has 13 amino acids. With 2 bases removed from V and 8 bases from J, the gap between germline ends came to 12 bases. The CDR3 reads CASSEYEGDGYTF. The CDR3 nucleotides are TGTGCCAGCAGTGAATATGAGGGGGACGGCTACACCTTC.

DNA for the CDR3: TGTGCCAGCAGTGAATTGACGGGGGGACGGATCTTGGAGCAGTACTTC. It specifies CASSELTGGRILEQYF. This chain uses TRBV2 with TRBJ2-7, with TRBD2 matching 7 bases. Germline trimming cut 2 bases from V and 7 bases from J; bases unmatched to any gene: 14. The CDR3 sequence is 16 residues long. Per the germline V gene, CDR1 is SNHLY and CDR2 is FYNNEI.

In the case of this clone: Relative to the germline gene, one junction end is altered; a read error may explain this. The chain uses TRBV6-6 and TRBJ2-7; TRBD2 matches 7 bases. The CDR3 extends over 15 amino acids. Germline V CDR1 and CDR2: MNHNY, SVGAGI (reference sequence). The CDR3 DNA reads as TGTGCCAGCAGCCCCGGGTCGGGCGGGGGTTACGCGCAGTACTTC. It translates to CASSPGSGGGYAQYF.

V and J are TRBV7-2 and TRBJ2-5, with 12 bases identical to TRBD2. This CDR3 is built from 18 residues. The trim removed 0 bases at V and 4 bases at J, leaving 9 bases unmatched. Germline V gene data show CDR1 as SGHTA and CDR2 as FQGNSA. CDR3 nucleotides: TGTGCCAGCAGCTTAGCCGGCCCTGCTAGCGGGAGGGGAGAGACCCAGTACTTC. It codes for CASSLAGPASGRGETQYF.

The chain combines TRBV2 with TRBJ2-7, with TRBD1 matching over 9 bases. Trimming took 2 bases from V and 2 from J; bases not matched to a gene: 4. The CDR3 extends over 15 amino acids. Germline assignment: CDR1 SNHLY and CDR2 FYNNEI. In DNA form, the CDR3 reads TGTGCCAGCAGTGAACAGGGGACAGGGCCCTACGAGCAGTACTTC. It encodes CASSEQGTGPYEQYF. The variable domain in full, completed from reference TRBV2 and TRBJ2-7, reads EPEVTQTPSHQVTQMGQEVILRCVPISNHLYFYWYRQILGQKVEFLVSFYNNEISEKSEIFDDQFSVERPDGSNFTLKIRSTKLEDSAMYFCASSEQGTGPYEQYFGPGTRLTVT.

This chain links TRBV10-2 with TRBJ2-1, with 11 bases matching TRBD2. This CDR3 is built from 17 residues. Trimming cost V 8 bases and J 5 bases; bases outside gene matches: 14. Germline V gene sequence: CDR1 WSHSY, CDR2 SAAADI. The CDR3 region is CASSGGAGTSGNNEQFF. The CDR3 DNA reads TGCGCCAGCTCCGGAGGGGCCGGGACTAGCGGCAACAATGAGCAGTTCTTC.

The chain is built from TRBV28 and TRBJ2-7; the D is unclear. Germline values: CDR1 MDHEN, CDR2 SYDVKM. Trimming removed 10 bases from V and 2 bases from J, with 15 bases in between. The CDR3 totals 13 residues. DNA of the CDR3: TGTGCCACCTTCACCGGTGTTACCTACGAGCAGTACTTC. This gives the protein CATFTGVTYEQYF.

V usage is TRBV10-3 and J usage is TRBJ2-7; 8 nucleotides align to TRBD1. V lost 6 bases and J lost 2; bases outside the gene matches: 6. The CDR3 contains 14 residues. CDR1 is ENHRY and CDR2 is SYGVKD in the germline V gene. CDR3 nucleotides: TGTGCCATCAGAAATCCGACAGGGGCCTACGAGCAGTACTTC. Translated: CAIRNPTGAYEQYF.

The chain uses TRBV28 and TRBJ2-7; 9 bases line up with TRBD1. V was clipped by 4 bases and J by 7 bases; unmatched bases: 11. This CDR3 has 15 residues. The germline gives CDR1 MDHEN, CDR2 SYDVKM. CDR3 sequence reads: CASSSLGTGSGEQYF. The CDR3 nucleotides are TGTGCCAGCAGTTCTCTGGGGACAGGGTCGGGGGAGCAGTACTTC.

This chain uses TRBV27 with TRBJ2-2; 12 bases match TRBD2. CDR3 length equals 15 residues. Germline trimming cut 8 bases from V and 7 bases from J; bases unmatched to any gene: 8. CDR1 and CDR2 (germline): MNHEY, SMNVEV (reference sequence). The CDR3 coding sequence is TGTGCCAGCCGGACTAGCGGGACCGTCGGCGGGGAGCTGTTTTTT. This gives the protein CASRTSGTVGGELFF.

The CDR3 loop is CASSKVSVLDPIRNQPQHF. The CDR3 DNA reads as TGTGCCAGCAGCAAAGTTTCGGTATTAGATCCTATACGCAATCAGCCCCAGCATTTT. The V gene is TRBV21-1, the J gene TRBJ1-5. TRBV21-1 is assigned pseudogene status. The CDR3 is 19 amino acids.

The chain is built from TRBV27 and TRBJ2-3; 10 positions agree with TRBD1. The CDR3 totals 15 residues. Trimming removed 3 bases from V and 4 bases from J; junction bases left unmatched: 4. Looked up from germline, CDR1 is MNHEY and CDR2 is SMNVEV (reference sequence). The CDR3: CASSFSGTGADTQYF. As DNA, the CDR3 is TGTGCCAGCAGTTTCTCCGGGACAGGGGCAGATACGCAGTATTTT.

The rearrangement uses TRBV9 and TRBJ2-7; weak D call: TRBD1 (6 bases). This CDR3 spans 16 amino acids. V lost 4 bases to trimming and J lost 0 bases, with 17 bases between them. Germline values: CDR1 SGDLS, CDR2 YYNGEE. Here the CDR3 reads CASSPRTEESSYEQYF. CDR3 bases: TGTGCCAGCAGCCCCCGGACAGAAGAGAGCTCCTACGAGCAGTACTTC. Full variable domain (remainder filled in from reference TRBV9 and TRBJ2-7): DSGVTQTPKHLITATGQRVTLRCSPRSGDLSVYWYQQSLDQGLQFLIQYYNGEERAKGNILERFSAQQFPDLHSELNLSSLELGDSALYFCASSPRTEESSYEQYFGPGTRLTVT.

The chain is built from TRBV4-1 and TRBJ2-1; a weak D match, TRBD2 (6 bases). Germline V gives CDR1 MGHRA, CDR2 YSYEKL. Deletions cut 1 base from V and 7 bases from J, with 14 bases between. The length of the CDR3 is 15 residues. CDR3: CASSQGVGGGNEQFF. CDR3 bases: TGCGCCAGCAGCCAAGGGGTGGGAGGTGGGAATGAGCAGTTCTTC.

This chain uses TRBV5-4 with TRBJ2-3, with TRBD2 identical over 12 bases. Germline V lookup: CDR1 SGHNT, CDR2 YYREEE (reference sequence). V lost 2 bases, J lost 5 bases, and 6 bases stayed unmatched. The length of the CDR3 is 16 residues. CDR3 region: CASSFSSGRGQDTQYF. The CDR3 DNA sequence: TGTGCCAGCAGCTTCTCTAGCGGGAGGGGCCAAGATACGCAGTATTTT. The full variable domain, with the rest looked up from reference TRBV5-4 and TRBJ2-3, is ETGVTQSPTHLIKTRGQQVTLRCSSQSGHNTVSWYQQALGQGPQFIFQYYREEENGRGNFPPRFSGLQFPNYSSELNVNALELDDSALYLCASSFSSGRGQDTQYFGPGTRLTVL.

V usage is TRBV6-5 and J usage is TRBJ1-1; D is unresolved. CDR1 MNHEY and CDR2 SVGAGI come from the germline V gene. V shed 6 bases and J shed 1 base, with 15 bases lying between them. The CDR3 consists of 15 residues. As DNA, the CDR3 is TGTGCCAGCAGCTCCCGTGTGGCGGAGAACACTGAAGCTTTCTTT. Its protein is CASSSRVAENTEAFF.

The chain joins TRBV4-1 to TRBJ2-7; 7 positions match TRBD2. Germline V lookup: CDR1 MGHRA, CDR2 YSYEKL. The trim removed 3 bases at V and 5 bases at J, leaving 7 bases unmatched. The CDR3 loop spans 14 amino acids. CDR3 sequence: CASSQGEGVHEQYF. In DNA, the CDR3 is TGCGCCAGCAGCCAGGGGGAGGGAGTCCACGAGCAGTACTTC.

The chain links TRBV3-1 (or the pseudogene TRBV3-2) to TRBJ1-3, with D tentatively TRBD1 (6 bases). V gave up 5 bases and J gave up 8 bases, with 13 bases separating them. The germline CDR1 and CDR2 sequences are LGHDT and YNNKEL (reference sequence). This CDR3 is built from 13 residues. CDR3 nucleotides: TGTGCCAGCAGCTCCGTGGGGGCGGACACCATATATTTT. Its translation: CASSSVGADTIYF.